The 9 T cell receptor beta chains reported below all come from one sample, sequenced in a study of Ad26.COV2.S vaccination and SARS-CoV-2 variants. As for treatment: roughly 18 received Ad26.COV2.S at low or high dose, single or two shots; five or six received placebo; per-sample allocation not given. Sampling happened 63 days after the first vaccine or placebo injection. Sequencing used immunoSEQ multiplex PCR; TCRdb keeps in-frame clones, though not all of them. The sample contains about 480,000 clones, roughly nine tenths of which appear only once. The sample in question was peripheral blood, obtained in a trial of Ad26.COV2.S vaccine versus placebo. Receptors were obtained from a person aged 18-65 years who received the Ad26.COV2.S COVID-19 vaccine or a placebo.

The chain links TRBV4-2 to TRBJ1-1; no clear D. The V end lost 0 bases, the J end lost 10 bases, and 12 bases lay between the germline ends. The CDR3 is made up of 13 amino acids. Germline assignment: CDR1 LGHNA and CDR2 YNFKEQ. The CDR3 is CASSQEGDITAFF. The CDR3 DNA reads TGTGCCAGCAGCCAAGAGGGAGATATCACAGCTTTCTTT.

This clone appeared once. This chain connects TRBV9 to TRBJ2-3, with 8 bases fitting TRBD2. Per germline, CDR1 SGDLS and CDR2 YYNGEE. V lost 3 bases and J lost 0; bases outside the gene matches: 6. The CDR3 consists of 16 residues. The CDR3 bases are TGTGCCAGCAGCGCCGGGCCTAGCGGGAGCACAGATACGCAGTATTTT. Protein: CASSAGPSGSTDTQYF.

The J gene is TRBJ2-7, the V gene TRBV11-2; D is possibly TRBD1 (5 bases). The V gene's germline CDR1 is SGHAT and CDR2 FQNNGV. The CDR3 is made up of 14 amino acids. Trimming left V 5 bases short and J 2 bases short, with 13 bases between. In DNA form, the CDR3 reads TGTGCCAGCAGCCAGATGGCAGGGACCTACGAGCAGTACTTC. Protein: CASSQMAGTYEQYF.

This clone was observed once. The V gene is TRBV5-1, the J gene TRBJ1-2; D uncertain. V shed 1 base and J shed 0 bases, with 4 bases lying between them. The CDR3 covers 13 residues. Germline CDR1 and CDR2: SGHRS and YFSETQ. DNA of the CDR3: TGCGCCAGCAGCTTGACTGCTAACTATGGCTACACCTTC. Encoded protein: CASSLTANYGYTF. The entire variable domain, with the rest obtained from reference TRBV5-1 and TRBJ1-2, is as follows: KAGVTQTPRYLIKTRGQQVTLSCSPISGHRSVSWYQQTPGQGLQFLFEYFSETQRNKGNFPGRFSGRQFSNSRSEMNVSTLELGDSALYLCASSLTANYGYTFGSGTRLTVV.

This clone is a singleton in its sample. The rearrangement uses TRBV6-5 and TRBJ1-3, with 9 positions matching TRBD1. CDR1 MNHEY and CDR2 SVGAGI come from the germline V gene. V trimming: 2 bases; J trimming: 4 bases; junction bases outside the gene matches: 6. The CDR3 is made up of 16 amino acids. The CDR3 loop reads CASSYPYDRGGNTIYF. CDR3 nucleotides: TGTGCCAGCAGTTACCCGTACGACAGGGGGGGAAACACCATATATTTT.

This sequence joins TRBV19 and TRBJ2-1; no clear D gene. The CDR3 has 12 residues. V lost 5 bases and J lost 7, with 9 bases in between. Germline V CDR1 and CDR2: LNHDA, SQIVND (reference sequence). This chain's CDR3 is CASSPLGNEQFF. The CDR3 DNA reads TGTGCCAGTAGTCCCCTGGGGAATGAGCAGTTCTTC.

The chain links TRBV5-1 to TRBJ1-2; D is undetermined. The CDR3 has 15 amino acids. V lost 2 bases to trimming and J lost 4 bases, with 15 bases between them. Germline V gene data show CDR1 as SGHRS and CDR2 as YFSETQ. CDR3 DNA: TGCGCCAGCAGCTTCGATGGGTTAGTGGGCTATGGCTACACCTTC. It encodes CASSFDGLVGYGYTF.

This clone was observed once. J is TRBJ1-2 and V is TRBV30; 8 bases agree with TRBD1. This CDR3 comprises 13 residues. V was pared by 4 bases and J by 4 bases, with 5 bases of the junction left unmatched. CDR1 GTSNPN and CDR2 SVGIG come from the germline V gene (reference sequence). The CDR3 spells CAWNAGGGYGYTF. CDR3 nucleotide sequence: TGTGCCTGGAACGCAGGGGGCGGCTATGGCTACACCTTC.

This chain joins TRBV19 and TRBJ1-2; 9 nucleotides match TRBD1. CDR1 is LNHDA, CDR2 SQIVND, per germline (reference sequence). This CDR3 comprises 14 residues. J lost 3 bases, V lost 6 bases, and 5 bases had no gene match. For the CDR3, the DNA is TGTGCCAGTAGAAAGACAGGGGGGGACTATGGCTACACCTTC. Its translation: CASRKTGGDYGYTF. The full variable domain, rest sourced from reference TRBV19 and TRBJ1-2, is DGGITQSPKYLFRKEGQNVTLSCEQNLNHDAMYWYRQDPGQGLRLIYYSQIVNDFQKGDIAEGYSVSREKKESFPLTVTSAQKNPTAFYLCASRKTGGDYGYTFGSGTRLTVV.